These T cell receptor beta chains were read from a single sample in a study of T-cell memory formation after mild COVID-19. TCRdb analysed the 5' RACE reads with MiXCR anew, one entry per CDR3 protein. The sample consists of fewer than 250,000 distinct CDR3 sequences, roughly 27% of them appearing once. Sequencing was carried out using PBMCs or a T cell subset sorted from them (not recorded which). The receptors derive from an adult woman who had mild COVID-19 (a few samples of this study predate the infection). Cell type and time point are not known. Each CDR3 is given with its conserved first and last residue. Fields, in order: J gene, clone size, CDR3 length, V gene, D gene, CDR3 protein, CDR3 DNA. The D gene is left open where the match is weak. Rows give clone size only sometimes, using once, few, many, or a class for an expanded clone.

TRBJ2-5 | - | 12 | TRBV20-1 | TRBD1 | CSAIDRVETQYF | TGCAGTGCTATAGACAGGGTGGAGACCCAGTACTTC
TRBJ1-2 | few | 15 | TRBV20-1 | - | CSAEMRTPREDGYTF | TGCAGTGCCGAGATGCGCACGCCAAGGGAGGATGGCTACACCTTC
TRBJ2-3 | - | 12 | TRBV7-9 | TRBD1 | CASSWDRDTQYF | TGTGCCAGCAGCTGGGACAGAGATACGCAGTATTTT
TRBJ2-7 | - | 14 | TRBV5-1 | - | CASSLTGVGYEQYF | TGCGCCAGCAGCTTGACGGGAGTGGGCTACGAGCAGTACTTC
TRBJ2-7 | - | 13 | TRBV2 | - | CASGGRRDYEQYF | TGTGCCAGCGGGGGACGGAGGGATTACGAGCAGTACTTC
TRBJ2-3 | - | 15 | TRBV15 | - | CATSPLGPSTDTQYF | TGTGCCACCAGCCCCCTAGGACCGAGCACAGATACGCAGTATTTT
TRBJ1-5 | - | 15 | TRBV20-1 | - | CSATHGDGANQPQHF | TGCAGTGCTACTCACGGGGACGGGGCGAATCAGCCCCAGCATTTT
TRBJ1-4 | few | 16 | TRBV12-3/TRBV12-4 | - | CASSPSGEAANEKLFF | TGTGCCAGCAGTCCTTCGGGGGAGGCGGCTAATGAAAAACTGTTTTTT
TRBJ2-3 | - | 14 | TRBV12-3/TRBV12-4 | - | CASTSGLSTDTQYF | TGTGCCAGCACTTCGGGACTCAGCACAGATACGCAGTATTTT
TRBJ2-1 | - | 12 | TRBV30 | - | CAWSVVYNEQFF | TGTGCCTGGAGTGTCGTATATAATGAGCAGTTCTTC
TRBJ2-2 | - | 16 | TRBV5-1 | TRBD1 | CASSSQQGRPAGELFF | TGCGCCAGCAGCTCTCAACAGGGGCGCCCCGCCGGGGAGCTGTTTTTT
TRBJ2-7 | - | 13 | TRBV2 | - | CASTKNVGYEQYF | TGTGCCAGCACCAAAAACGTGGGGTACGAGCAGTACTTC
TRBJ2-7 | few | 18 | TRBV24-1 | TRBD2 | CATSDLGLAGQFPYEQYF | TGTGCCACCAGTGATTTGGGGCTAGCGGGACAGTTCCCCTACGAGCAGTACTTC
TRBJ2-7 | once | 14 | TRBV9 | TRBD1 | CASGPGQGFHEQYF | TGTGCCAGCGGACCCGGACAGGGGTTCCACGAGCAGTACTTC